The next 3 T cell receptor beta chains were all read from a single sample in a study of OX40 agonist ivuxolimab in advanced cancers. Libraries were prepared by immunoSEQ multiplex PCR; TCRdb keeps only in-frame clonotypes and omits some of them. The sample comprises approximately 35,000 clones, roughly 80% of which are singletons, and roughly 9.7% rests with the top ten. Sample: CD4+ or CD8+ T cells sorted from blood, taken in a trial of the OX40 agonist ivuxolimab. These receptors were obtained from an adult with an advanced solid tumor such as melanoma, head and neck, liver or kidney cancer.

This sequence joins TRBV11-3 and TRBJ2-1, with 7 bases aligning to TRBD1. This CDR3 has 15 amino acids. J lost 5 bases, V lost 5 bases, and 9 bases had no gene match. Germline CDR1 is SGHNT and CDR2 is YENEEA. The CDR3 region is CASSLFGRGNNEQFF. The CDR3 nucleotides read TGTGCCAGCAGCCTGTTCGGCAGGGGGAACAATGAGCAGTTCTTC.

The chain combines TRBV6-5 with TRBJ1-2; 9 bases map to TRBD1. The CDR3 has 14 amino acids. The germline V gene has CDR1 MNHEY and CDR2 SVGAGI. J was trimmed by 4 bases and V by 5 bases; bases with no gene match: 5. CDR3 DNA: TGTGCCAGCAGTCTACAGGGGGCGGTCTATGGCTACACCTTC. Translating gives CASSLQGAVYGYTF.

On this clone itself: A read error is likely, as this CDR3 ends without the conserved phenylalanine or tryptophan. In nucleotides, the CDR3 is TGTGCCAGCAGCCGTCAAAAGACGAGGGGTTCACCCCTCCACCTT. This gives the protein CASSRQKTRGSPLHL. The J gene is TRBJ1-6, the V gene TRBV6-5, with TRBD1 as a possible D gene (5 bases). Trimming took 6 bases from V and 9 from J, leaving 18 bases between them. The CDR3 spans 15 residues. CDR1 and CDR2 from the germline V gene are MNHEY and SVGAGI.